Given below is one T cell receptor beta chain in context. The source of the sample is a study of blood T cell repertoires in COVID-19. J was trimmed by 3 bases and V by 8 bases; bases with no gene match: 8. The V gene's germline CDR1 is SNHLY and CDR2 FYNNEI. The CDR3 runs to 15 residues. As handled by the study authors: Reference gene primer amplification in the assay estimated nucleated cell counts. Measured with immunoSEQ multiplex PCR; TCRdb has only the in-frame clones, and not every one. V, J and clone size were drawn from that table, and D and trimming were deduced from the DNA. The sample includes some 94,000 clones, over 80% of them seen just once.

Input material: peripheral blood. The genes are TRBV2 and TRBJ2-3, with 10 positions matching TRBD2. This sequence was found in a human donor in a cohort sampled during active COVID-19. In nucleotides, the CDR3 is TGTGCCAGCCTACGGGCTAGCGGGAGAACAGATACGCAGTATTTT. It specifies CASLRASGRTDTQYF.